This T cell receptor (beta chain) was captured in a study of Ad26.COV2.S vaccination and SARS-CoV-2 variants. Notes on the study in general: It was found that vaccine and placebo recipients had similar non-spike TCR breadth.

About this clone: The target antigen is unknown.

Data came from immunoSEQ multiplex PCR; TCRdb stores just in-frame clones and leaves some out. This sample carries about 410,000 clones, 92% of them seen once, and the ten largest clones take around 1.7%. Noted treatment: roughly 20 received Ad26.COV2.S at low or high dose, single or two shots; 5 received placebo; per-sample allocation not given. After the first vaccine or placebo injection, samples were drawn on day 63. A Boston adult aged 18-55 years was the donor. Germline CDR1 and CDR2: ENHRY and SYGVKD. The CDR3 runs 14 residues. V gave up 6 bases and J gave up 4 bases, with 15 bases separating them.

The chain recombines TRBV10-3 with TRBJ2-5; D perhaps matches TRBD1 (5 bases). This TCR derives from a person between 18 and 65 years old who received the Ad26.COV2.S COVID-19 vaccine or a placebo. The starting material was peripheral blood, obtained in a trial of Ad26.COV2.S vaccine versus placebo. CDR3 nucleotides: TGTGCCATCAGCTCTACAGGTGGGGCAGAGACCCAGTACTTC. It codes for CAISSTGGAETQYF.